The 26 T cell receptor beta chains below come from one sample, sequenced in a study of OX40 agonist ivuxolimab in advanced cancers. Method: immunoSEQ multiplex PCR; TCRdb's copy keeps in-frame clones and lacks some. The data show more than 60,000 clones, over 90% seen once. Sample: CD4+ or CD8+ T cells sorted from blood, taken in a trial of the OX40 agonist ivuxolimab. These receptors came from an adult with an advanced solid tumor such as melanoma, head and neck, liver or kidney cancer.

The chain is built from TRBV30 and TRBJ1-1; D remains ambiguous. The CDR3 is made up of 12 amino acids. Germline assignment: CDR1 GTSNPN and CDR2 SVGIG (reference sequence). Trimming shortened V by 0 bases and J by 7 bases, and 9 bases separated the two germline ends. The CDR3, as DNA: TGTGCCTGGAGTGTCGAACCCCTTGAAGCTTTCTTT. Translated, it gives CAWSVEPLEAFF.

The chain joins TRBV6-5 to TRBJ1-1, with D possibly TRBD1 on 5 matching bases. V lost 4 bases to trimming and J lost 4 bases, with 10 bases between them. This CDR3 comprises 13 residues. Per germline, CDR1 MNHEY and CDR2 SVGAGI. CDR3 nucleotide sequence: TGTGCCAGCAGTTTCCAGGGAGGCACTGAAGCTTTCTTT. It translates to CASSFQGGTEAFF.

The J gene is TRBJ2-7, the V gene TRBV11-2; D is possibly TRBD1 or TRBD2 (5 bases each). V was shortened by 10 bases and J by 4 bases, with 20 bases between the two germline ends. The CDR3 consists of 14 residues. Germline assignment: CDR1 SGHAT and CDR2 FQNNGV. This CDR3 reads CAIRPGTQDYEQYF. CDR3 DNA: TGTGCCATCCGACCCGGGACGCAAGATTACGAGCAGTACTTC.

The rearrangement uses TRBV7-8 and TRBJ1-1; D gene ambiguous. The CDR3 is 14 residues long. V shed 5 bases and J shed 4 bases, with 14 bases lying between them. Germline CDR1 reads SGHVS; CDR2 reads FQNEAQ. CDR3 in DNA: TGTGCCAGCAGCCCTGATGGGAGGGCCACTGAAGCTTTCTTT. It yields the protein CASSPDGRATEAFF.

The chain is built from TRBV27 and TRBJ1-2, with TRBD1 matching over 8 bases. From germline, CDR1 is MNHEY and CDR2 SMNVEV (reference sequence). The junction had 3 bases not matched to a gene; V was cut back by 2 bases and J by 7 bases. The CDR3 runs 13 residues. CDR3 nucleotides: TGTGCCAGCAGTTTAGGGCAGGGGGCTGGCTACACCTTC. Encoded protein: CASSLGQGAGYTF.

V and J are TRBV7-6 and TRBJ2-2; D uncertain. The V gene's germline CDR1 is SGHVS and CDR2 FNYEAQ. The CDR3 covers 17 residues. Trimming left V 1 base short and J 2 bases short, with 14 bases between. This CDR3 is CASSLDVGQTNTGELFF. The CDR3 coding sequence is TGTGCCAGCAGCTTAGACGTCGGGCAGACAAACACCGGGGAGCTGTTTTTT.

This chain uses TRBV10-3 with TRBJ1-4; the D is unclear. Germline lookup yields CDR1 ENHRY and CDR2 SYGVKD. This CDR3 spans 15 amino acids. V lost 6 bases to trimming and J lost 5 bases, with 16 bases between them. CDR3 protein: CAISPGGGTNEKLFF. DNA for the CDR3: TGTGCCATCAGCCCGGGAGGCGGAACGAATGAAAAACTGTTTTTT.

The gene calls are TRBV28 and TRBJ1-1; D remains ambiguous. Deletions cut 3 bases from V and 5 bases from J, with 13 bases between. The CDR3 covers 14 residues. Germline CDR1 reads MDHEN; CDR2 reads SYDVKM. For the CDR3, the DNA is TGTGCCAGCAGTTTCGGGGTCGGAAGGACTGAAGCTTTCTTT. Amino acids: CASSFGVGRTEAFF.

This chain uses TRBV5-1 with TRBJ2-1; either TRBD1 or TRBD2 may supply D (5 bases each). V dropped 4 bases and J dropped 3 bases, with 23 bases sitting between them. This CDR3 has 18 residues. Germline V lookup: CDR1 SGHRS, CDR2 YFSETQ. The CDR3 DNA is TGCGCCAGCAGCACCGGGACCGCACCGGTCACTTTCTACAATGAGCAGTTCTTC. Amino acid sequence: CASSTGTAPVTFYNEQFF.

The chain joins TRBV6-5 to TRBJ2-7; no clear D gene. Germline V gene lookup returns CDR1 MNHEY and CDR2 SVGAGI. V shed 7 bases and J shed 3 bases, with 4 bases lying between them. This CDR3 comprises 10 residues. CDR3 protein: CASMDYEQYF. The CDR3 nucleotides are TGTGCCAGCATGGACTACGAGCAGTACTTC.

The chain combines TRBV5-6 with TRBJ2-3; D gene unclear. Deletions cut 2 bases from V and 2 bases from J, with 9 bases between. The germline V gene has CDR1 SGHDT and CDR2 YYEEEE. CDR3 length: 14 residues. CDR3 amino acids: CASSFGRATDTQYF. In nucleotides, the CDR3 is TGTGCCAGCAGCTTTGGTAGAGCCACAGATACGCAGTATTTT.

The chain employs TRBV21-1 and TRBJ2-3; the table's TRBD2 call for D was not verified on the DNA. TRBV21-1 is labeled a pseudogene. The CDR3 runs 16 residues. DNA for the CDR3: TGTGCCAGCAGCAGATTGAGCGGGTATAGCACAGATACGCAGTATTTT. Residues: CASSRLSGYSTDTQYF.

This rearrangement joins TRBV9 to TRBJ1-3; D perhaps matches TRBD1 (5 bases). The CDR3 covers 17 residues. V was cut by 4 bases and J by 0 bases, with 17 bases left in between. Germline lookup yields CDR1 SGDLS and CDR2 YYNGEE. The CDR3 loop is CASSTSTGTLSGNTIYF. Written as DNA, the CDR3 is TGTGCCAGCAGCACCTCTACCGGGACCCTCTCTGGAAACACCATATATTTT.

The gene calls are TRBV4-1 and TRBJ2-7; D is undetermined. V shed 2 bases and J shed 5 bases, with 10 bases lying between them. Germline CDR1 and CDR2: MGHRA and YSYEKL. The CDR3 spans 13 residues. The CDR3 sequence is CASSQSGYHEQYF. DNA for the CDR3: TGCGCCAGCAGCCAATCAGGCTACCACGAGCAGTACTTC.

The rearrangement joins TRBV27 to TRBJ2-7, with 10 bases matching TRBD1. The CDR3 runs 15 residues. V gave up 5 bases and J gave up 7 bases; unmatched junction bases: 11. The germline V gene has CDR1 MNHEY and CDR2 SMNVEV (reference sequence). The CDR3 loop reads CASSLTGTGALEQYF. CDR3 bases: TGTGCCAGCAGTCTCACCGGGACAGGGGCACTTGAGCAGTACTTC.

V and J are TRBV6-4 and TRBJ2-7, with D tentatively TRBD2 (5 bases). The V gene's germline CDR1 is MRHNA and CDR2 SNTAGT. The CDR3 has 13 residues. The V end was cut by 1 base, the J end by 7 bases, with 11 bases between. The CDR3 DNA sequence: TGTGCCAGCAGTGACTGGACTGGTAGAGAGCAGTACTTC. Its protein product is CASSDWTGREQYF.

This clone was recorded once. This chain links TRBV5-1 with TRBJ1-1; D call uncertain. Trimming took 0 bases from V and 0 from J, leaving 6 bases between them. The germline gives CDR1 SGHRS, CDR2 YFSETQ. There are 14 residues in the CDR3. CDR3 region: CASSLAVVNTEAFF. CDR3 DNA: TGCGCCAGCAGCTTGGCCGTAGTGAACACTGAAGCTTTCTTT.

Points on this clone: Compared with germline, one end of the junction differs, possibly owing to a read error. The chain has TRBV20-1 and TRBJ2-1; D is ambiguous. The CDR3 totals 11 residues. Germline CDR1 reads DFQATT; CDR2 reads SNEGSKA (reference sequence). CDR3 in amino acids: CSASSHNEQFF. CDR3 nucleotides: TGCAGTGCTAGCTCCCACAATGAGCAGTTCTTC.

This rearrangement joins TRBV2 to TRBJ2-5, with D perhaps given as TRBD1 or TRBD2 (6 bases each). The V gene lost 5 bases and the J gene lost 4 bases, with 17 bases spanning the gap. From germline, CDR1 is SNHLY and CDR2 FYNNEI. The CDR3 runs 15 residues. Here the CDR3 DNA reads TGTGCCAGCAGTTGGGGGTTGGGGGGCTTAGAGACCCAGTACTTC. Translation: CASSWGLGGLETQYF. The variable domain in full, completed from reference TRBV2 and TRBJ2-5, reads EPEVTQTPSHQVTQMGQEVILRCVPISNHLYFYWYRQILGQKVEFLVSFYNNEISEKSEIFDDQFSVERPDGSNFTLKIRSTKLEDSAMYFCASSWGLGGLETQYFGPGTRLLVL.

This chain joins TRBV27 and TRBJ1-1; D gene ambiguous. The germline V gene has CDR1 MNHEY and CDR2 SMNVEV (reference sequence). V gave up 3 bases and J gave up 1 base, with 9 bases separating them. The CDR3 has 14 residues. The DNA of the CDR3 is TGTGCCAGCAGTTTGGGTAGGCCGAACACTGAAGCTTTCTTT. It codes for CASSLGRPNTEAFF.

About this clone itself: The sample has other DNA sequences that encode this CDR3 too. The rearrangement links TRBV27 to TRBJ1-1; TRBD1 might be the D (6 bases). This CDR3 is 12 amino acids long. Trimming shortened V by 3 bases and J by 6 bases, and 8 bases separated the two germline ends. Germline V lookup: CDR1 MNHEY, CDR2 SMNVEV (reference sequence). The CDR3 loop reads CASSFGGSEAFF. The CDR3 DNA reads TGTGCCAGCAGTTTCGGGGGCTCTGAAGCTTTCTTT.

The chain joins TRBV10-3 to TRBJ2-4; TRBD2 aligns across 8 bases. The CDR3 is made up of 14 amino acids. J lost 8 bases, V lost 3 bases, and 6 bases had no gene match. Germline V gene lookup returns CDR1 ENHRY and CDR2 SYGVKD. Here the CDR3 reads CAISEERERDIQYF. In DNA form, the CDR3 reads TGTGCCATCAGTGAAGAGCGGGAGAGGGACATTCAGTACTTC.

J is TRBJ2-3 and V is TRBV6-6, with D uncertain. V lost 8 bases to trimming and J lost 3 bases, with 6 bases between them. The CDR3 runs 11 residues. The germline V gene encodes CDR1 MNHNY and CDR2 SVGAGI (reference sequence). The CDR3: CASARTDTQYF. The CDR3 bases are TGTGCCAGCGCAAGAACAGATACGCAGTATTTT.

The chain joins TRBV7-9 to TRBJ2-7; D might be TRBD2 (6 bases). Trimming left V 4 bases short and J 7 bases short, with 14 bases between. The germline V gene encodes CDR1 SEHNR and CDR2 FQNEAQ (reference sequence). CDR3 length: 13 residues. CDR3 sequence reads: CASSSVSGGEQYF. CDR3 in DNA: TGTGCCAGCAGCTCCGTTAGCGGAGGTGAGCAGTACTTC.

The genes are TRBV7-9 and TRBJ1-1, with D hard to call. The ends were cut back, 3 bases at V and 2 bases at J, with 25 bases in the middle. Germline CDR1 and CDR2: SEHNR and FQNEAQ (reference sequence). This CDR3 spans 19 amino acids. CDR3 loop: CASSFGSVGLGRGNTEAFF. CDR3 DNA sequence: TGTGCCAGCAGCTTTGGTAGTGTTGGATTGGGGAGAGGAAACACTGAAGCTTTCTTT.

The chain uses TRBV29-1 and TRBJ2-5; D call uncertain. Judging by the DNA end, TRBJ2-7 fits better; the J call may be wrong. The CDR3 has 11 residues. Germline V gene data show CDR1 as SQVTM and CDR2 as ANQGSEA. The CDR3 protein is CSVLQDYEQYF. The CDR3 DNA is TGCAGCGTTCTGCAGGACTACGAGCAGTACTTC.